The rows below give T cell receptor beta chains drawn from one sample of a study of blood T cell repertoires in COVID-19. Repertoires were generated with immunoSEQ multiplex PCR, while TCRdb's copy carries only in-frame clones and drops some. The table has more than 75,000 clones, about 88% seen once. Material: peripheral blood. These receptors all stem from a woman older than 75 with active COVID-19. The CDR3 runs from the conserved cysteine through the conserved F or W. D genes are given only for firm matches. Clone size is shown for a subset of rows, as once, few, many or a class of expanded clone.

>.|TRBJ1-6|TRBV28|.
TGTGCCAGCAGTGTACCGGAGAGGTATTCACCCCTCCACTTT
CASSVPERYSPLHF
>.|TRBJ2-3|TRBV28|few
TGTGCCAGCAGTCCACTCGCGGATACGCAGTATTTT
CASSPLADTQYF
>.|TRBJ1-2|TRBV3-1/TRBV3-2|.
TGTGCCAGCAGCCAAGTGCAGGGATCATATGGCTACACCTTC
CASSQVQGSYGYTF
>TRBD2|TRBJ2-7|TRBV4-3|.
TGCGCCAGCAGCCTAGGAAGCGGGACGGACTACGAGCAGTACTTC
CASSLGSGTDYEQYF
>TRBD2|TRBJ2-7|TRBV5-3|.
TGTGCCAGAAGCTTGTTAGGGTCTAGCGGTAGGAGCTCCTACGAGCAGTACTTC
CARSLLGSSGRSSYEQYF
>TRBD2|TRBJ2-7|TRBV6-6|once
TGTGCCAGCAATCCGCAGGAGCGGGAGTACGAGCAGTACTTC
CASNPQEREYEQYF
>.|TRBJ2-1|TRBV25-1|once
TGTGCCAGCAGTAGGTCTCCTACAGTTCTGCAGTTCTTC
CASSRSPTVLQFF
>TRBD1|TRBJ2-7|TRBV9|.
TGTGCCAGCTCTCGTGGGGACAGCTCCTACGAGCAGTACTTC
CASSRGDSSYEQYF
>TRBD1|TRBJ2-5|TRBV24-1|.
TGTGCCACCAGCGGCTCGGGACAGGGGGAAGAGACCCAGTACTTC
CATSGSGQGEETQYF
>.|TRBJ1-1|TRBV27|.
TGTGCCAGCAGTCCCAGGGGACTGAACACTGAAGCTTTCTTT
CASSPRGLNTEAFF
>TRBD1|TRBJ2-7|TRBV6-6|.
TGTGCCAGCAGAGCTCCGGGACAGGGGGCCGAGCAGTACTTC
CASRAPGQGAEQYF
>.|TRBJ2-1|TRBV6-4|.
TGTGCCAGCAGTGACTCCTTTGGAGGGGGCCACAATGAGCAGTTCTTC
CASSDSFGGGHNEQFF
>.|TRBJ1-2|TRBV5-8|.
TGTGCCAGCAGCTTGGCCCCGGGGGGCTCGGGCTATGGCTACACCTTC
CASSLAPGGSGYGYTF
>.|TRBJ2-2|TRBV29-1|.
TGCAGCGCTAGACAGGCCGGGGAGCTGTTTTTT
CSARQAGELFF
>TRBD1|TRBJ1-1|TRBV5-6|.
TGTGCCAGCAGCTTGGCCTATGCAGGGGGCGTGGGCACTGAAGCTTTCTTT
CASSLAYAGGVGTEAFF
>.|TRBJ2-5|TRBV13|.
TGTGCCAGCAGCTTTCGGCAGGGAGGAGAGACCCAGTACTTC
CASSFRQGGETQYF
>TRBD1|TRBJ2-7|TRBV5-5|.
TGTGCCAGCAGCTTTGGACAGGGTAACCCATACGAGCAGTACTTC
CASSFGQGNPYEQYF
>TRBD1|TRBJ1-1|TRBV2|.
TGTGCCAGCAGGGACAGGGGAAATACTGAAGCTTTCTTT
CASRDRGNTEAFF
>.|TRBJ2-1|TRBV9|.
TGTGCCAGCAGCGGAGGAGCGGCATCCTACAATGAGCAGTTCTTC
CASSGGAASYNEQFF
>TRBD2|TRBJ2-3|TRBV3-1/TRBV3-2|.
TGTGCCAGCAGCCAGGGGGGACTAGCCGGCACAGATACGCAGTATTTT
CASSQGGLAGTDTQYF
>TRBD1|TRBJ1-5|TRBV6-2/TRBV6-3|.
TGTGCCAGCAGTTACACTCCAGGGGGCGCGGGCAATCAGCCCCAGCATTTT
CASSYTPGGAGNQPQHF
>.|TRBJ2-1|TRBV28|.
TGTGCCAGCAGTTCCGCCTACCGCTACAATGAGCAGTTCTTC
CASSSAYRYNEQFF
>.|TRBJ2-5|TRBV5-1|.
TGCGCCAGCAGCTTGGCCGTGGACAGCCCTCGATGGGAGACCCAGTACTTC
CASSLAVDSPRWETQYF
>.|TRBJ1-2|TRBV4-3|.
TGCGCCAGCAGCCAAGATCATTTTTCGGGTGGCTACACCTTC
CASSQDHFSGGYTF
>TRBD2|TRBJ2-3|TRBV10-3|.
TGTGCCATCAAAGGGACTAGCGGGAGGGCCGCAGATACGCAGTATTTT
CAIKGTSGRAADTQYF
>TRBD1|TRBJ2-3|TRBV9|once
TGTGCCAGCAGCGTAGGATCAGGACAGGGAGCTTTCACAGATACGCAGTATTTT
CASSVGSGQGAFTDTQYF
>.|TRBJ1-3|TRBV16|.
TGTGCCAGCAGCCAGGGCATCTCTGGAAACACCATATATTTT
CASSQGISGNTIYF
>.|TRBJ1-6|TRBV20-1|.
TGCAGTGCTAGTACTGCTGCAGGACGAGCCGAGGGCTCCTATAATTCACCCCTCCACTTT
CSASTAAGRAEGSYNSPLHF
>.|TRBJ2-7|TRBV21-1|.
TGTGCCAGCAGTGACAGGTCCGGGTACGAGCAGTACTTC
CASSDRSGYEQYF
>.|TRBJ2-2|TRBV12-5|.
TGTGCTAGTGCCTGGGGTACAGGGAACACCGGGGAGCTGTTTTTT
CASAWGTGNTGELFF
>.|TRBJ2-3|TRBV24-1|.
TGTGCCACCAGTGCCCCCAGGCCAGATACGCAGTATTTT
CATSAPRPDTQYF
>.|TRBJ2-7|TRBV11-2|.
TGTGCCAGCAGCTTAGAAGCGGGCGAGCAGTACTTC
CASSLEAGEQYF
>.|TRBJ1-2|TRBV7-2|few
TGTGCCAGCAGCCGTGCTCAGGGCCAAGGCTACACCTTC
CASSRAQGQGYTF
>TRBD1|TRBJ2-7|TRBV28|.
TGTGCCAGCAGCCGCCCTGGACAGGGGAAGTCCTACGAGCAGTACTTC
CASSRPGQGKSYEQYF
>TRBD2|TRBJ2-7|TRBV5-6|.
TGTGCCAGCAGCTTAAGGACTAGCGGGAGGGTCTACGAGCAGTACTTC
CASSLRTSGRVYEQYF
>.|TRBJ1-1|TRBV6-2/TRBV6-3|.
TGTGCCAGCAGTTCCGATAGCGTGGGAGCTTTCTTT
CASSSDSVGAFF
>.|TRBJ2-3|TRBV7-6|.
TGTGCCAGCAGCTTAGGAAGCGGAGTGACTAGCACAGATACGCAGTATTTT
CASSLGSGVTSTDTQYF
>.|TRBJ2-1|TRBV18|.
TGTGCCAGCTCACCACTCCTAGCGTCCTCAACCCATGAGCAGTTCTTC
CASSPLLASSTHEQFF
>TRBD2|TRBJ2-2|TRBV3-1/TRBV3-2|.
TGTGCCAGCAGCCAAGTGACGACTAGCGGGTTCACCGGGGAGCTGTTTTTT
CASSQVTTSGFTGELFF
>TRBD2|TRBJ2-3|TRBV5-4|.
TGTGCCAGCAGCGAACCCGCGGGAGCGCAGTATTTT
CASSEPAGAQYF
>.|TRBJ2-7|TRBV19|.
TGTGCCAGTAGTATAGGCCGACAAGGCTCCTACGAGCAGTACTTC
CASSIGRQGSYEQYF
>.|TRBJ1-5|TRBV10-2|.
TGCGCCTCAAAAGGCAGGGTTGATCAGCCCCAGCATTTT
CASKGRVDQPQHF
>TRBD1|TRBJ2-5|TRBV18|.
TGTGCCAGCTCACCTATTCGGACAGGGCAAGAGACCCAGTACTTC
CASSPIRTGQETQYF